A single sample gave rise to the 14 T cell receptor beta chains below, sequenced in a study of blood T cell repertoires in COVID-19. Sequencing used immunoSEQ multiplex PCR; TCRdb keeps in-frame clones, though not all of them. The sample holds about 260,000 clones, 88% seen once. The sequencing input was peripheral blood. The receptors come from a man in his fifties or sixties who had recovered from COVID-19.

The chain uses TRBV29-1 and TRBJ1-1, with 10 nucleotides matching TRBD1. In germline, CDR1 is SQVTM, CDR2 ANQGSEA. The CDR3 is 14 residues long. Trimming took 7 bases from V and 4 from J; bases not matched to a gene: 9. DNA of the CDR3: TGCAGCGGTCGACAGGGGGCATTGGGCACTGAAGCTTTCTTT. Translating gives CSGRQGALGTEAFF.

The chain links TRBV5-1 to TRBJ2-7; tentative D call: TRBD1 (5 bases). V was clipped by 5 bases and J by 0 bases, with 9 bases between them. Germline CDR1 and CDR2: SGHRS and YFSETQ. CDR3 length: 13 amino acids. In nucleotides, the CDR3 is TGCGCCAGCAGTCCCGACAGCTCCTACGAGCAGTACTTC. This encodes CASSPDSSYEQYF. Based on the CDR3 plus reference TRBV5-1 and TRBJ2-7, the full variable domain is KAGVTQTPRYLIKTRGQQVTLSCSPISGHRSVSWYQQTPGQGLQFLFEYFSETQRNKGNFPGRFSGRQFSNSRSEMNVSTLELGDSALYLCASSPDSSYEQYFGPGTRLTVT.

The V call is TRBV10-3, the J call TRBJ2-3, with 10 bases fitting TRBD2. Per germline, CDR1 ENHRY and CDR2 SYGVKD. The CDR3 spans 16 residues. The trim removed 0 bases at V and 4 bases at J, leaving 4 bases unmatched. The CDR3 loop reads CAISESSGGRADTQYF. The CDR3 coding sequence is TGTGCCATCAGTGAGTCTAGCGGGGGGAGGGCAGATACGCAGTATTTT.

The chain combines TRBV6-5 with TRBJ1-4; 8 bases are a match to TRBD1. CDR1 is MNHEY and CDR2 is SVGAGI in the germline V gene. V dropped 0 bases and J dropped 8; count of bases not matched to a gene: 8. This CDR3 is 16 amino acids long. Here the CDR3 DNA reads TGTGCCAGCAGTTACTCGAGTGGGACAGGCCCCGAAAAACTGTTTTTT. It is translated as CASSYSSGTGPEKLFF.

V usage is TRBV9 and J usage is TRBJ2-7; 9 nucleotides match TRBD1. The V gene's germline CDR1 is SGDLS and CDR2 YYNGEE. Germline trimming cut 4 bases from V and 2 bases from J; bases unmatched to any gene: 10. The CDR3 consists of 16 residues. This chain's CDR3 is CASSTGDRESPYEQYF. Here the CDR3 DNA reads TGTGCCAGCAGCACCGGGGACAGGGAATCACCCTACGAGCAGTACTTC.

This chain connects TRBV7-3 to TRBJ2-3; 14 bases line up with TRBD2. The CDR3 sequence is 20 residues long. Per germline, CDR1 SGHTA and CDR2 FQGTGA. The V segment lost 0 bases and the J segment 0 bases; nucleotides outside the gene matches: 8. CDR3 DNA sequence: TGTGCCAGCAGCTTAACCGGACTAGCGGGGGGACCATCTAGCACAGATACGCAGTATTTT. This encodes CASSLTGLAGGPSSTDTQYF. Together with reference TRBV7-3 and TRBJ2-3, the CDR3 gives the full variable domain: GAGVSQTPSNKVTEKGKYVELRCDPISGHTALYWYRQSLGQGPEFLIYFQGTGAADDSGLPNDRFFAVRPEGSVSTLKIQRTERGDSAVYLCASSLTGLAGGPSSTDTQYFGPGTRLTVL.

The CDR3 DNA sequence: TGTGCCAGCAGTTTTTCGGGGGTGAGCTCCTACGAGCAGTACTTC. Translating gives CASSFSGVSSYEQYF. The rearrangement joins TRBV27 to TRBJ2-7, with D perhaps TRBD2 (6 bases). Trimming stripped 3 bases from V and 0 bases from J, with 12 bases between. The CDR3 loop spans 15 amino acids. The germline V gene has CDR1 MNHEY and CDR2 SMNVEV (reference sequence).

This clone was seen repeatedly, ten times or more. This chain joins TRBV10-3 and TRBJ2-1; 7 positions match TRBD1. Germline V lookup: CDR1 ENHRY, CDR2 SYGVKD. The CDR3 is 15 residues long. V dropped 4 bases and J dropped 6; count of bases not matched to a gene: 9. The CDR3 nucleotides are TGTGCCATCAGTGGGCACGAGACAGGGATCAATGAGCAGTTCTTC. This gives the protein CAISGHETGINEQFF.

In DNA form, the CDR3 reads TGTGCCAGCAGTTCCCTCGGAGGGATCGCAGATACGCAGTATTTT. As protein: CASSSLGGIADTQYF. V and J are TRBV6-2 or TRBV6-3 and TRBJ2-3; possibly TRBD2 for D (6 bases). The germline V gene has CDR1 MNHEY and CDR2 SVGEGT. This CDR3 is 15 amino acids long. Trimming shortened V by 4 bases and J by 4 bases, and 15 bases separated the two germline ends.

This clone was found a few times. The chain is built from TRBV6-5 and TRBJ1-5; 8 bases are shared with TRBD1. The V gene end was trimmed by 6 bases and the J gene end by 2 bases; junction bases not matched to a gene: 6. From germline, CDR1 is MNHEY and CDR2 SVGAGI. The CDR3 is 15 amino acids. CDR3 sequence reads: CASSVPTGGNQPQHF. CDR3 in DNA: TGTGCCAGCAGCGTCCCGACAGGGGGCAATCAGCCCCAGCATTTT.

The chain couples TRBV30 to TRBJ2-5; 13 bases fit TRBD2. Germline loops: CDR1 GTSNPN, CDR2 SVGIG (reference sequence). V was pared by 3 bases and J by 9 bases, with 10 bases of the junction left unmatched. This CDR3 spans 15 amino acids. The CDR3: CAWRELAGGPVPQYF. CDR3 DNA sequence: TGTGCCTGGAGGGAACTAGCGGGGGGGCCTGTGCCCCAGTACTTC.

The chain couples TRBV5-5 to TRBJ1-1; maybe TRBD1 (5 bases). CDR3 size: 17 residues. Germline assignment: CDR1 SGHKS and CDR2 YYEKEE (reference sequence). V lost 1 base to trimming and J lost 4 bases, with 20 bases between them. The CDR3 DNA reads as TGTGCCAGCAGCTTGTACCCATTAGGAGGGACGCCCACTGAAGCTTTCTTT. Encoded protein: CASSLYPLGGTPTEAFF.

The CDR3 loop is CASSYSITGEAFF. CDR3 coding DNA: TGTGCCAGCAGTTACTCGATAACAGGGGAAGCTTTCTTT. This chain connects TRBV6-5 to TRBJ1-1; maybe TRBD1 (6 bases). Trimming cost V 0 bases and J 8 bases, with 10 bases left between them. This CDR3 contains 13 residues. Germline V gene sequence: CDR1 MNHEY, CDR2 SVGAGI.

The J gene is TRBJ1-2, the V gene TRBV9; D possibly corresponds to TRBD1 (6 bases). V dropped 4 bases and J dropped 4 bases, with 20 bases sitting between them. Germline V gene lookup returns CDR1 SGDLS and CDR2 YYNGEE. This CDR3 spans 16 amino acids. DNA for the CDR3: TGTGCCAGCAGCCTAGGGGGGGGCAGACCCACCTATGGCTACACCTTC. Translated, it gives CASSLGGGRPTYGYTF.